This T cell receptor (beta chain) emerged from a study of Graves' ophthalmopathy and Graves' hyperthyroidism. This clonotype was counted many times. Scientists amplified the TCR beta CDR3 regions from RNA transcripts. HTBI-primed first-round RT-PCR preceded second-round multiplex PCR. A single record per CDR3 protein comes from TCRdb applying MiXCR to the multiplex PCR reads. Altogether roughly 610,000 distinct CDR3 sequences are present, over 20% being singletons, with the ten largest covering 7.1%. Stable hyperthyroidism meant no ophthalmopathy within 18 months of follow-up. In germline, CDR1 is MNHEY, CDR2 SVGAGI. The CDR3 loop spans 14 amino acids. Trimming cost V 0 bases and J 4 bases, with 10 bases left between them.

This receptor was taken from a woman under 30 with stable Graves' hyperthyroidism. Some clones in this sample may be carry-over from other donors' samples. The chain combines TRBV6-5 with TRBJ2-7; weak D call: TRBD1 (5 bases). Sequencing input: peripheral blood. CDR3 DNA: TGTGCCAGCAGTTACTCGATAAGGGGTTACGAGCAGTACTTC. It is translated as CASSYSIRGYEQYF.